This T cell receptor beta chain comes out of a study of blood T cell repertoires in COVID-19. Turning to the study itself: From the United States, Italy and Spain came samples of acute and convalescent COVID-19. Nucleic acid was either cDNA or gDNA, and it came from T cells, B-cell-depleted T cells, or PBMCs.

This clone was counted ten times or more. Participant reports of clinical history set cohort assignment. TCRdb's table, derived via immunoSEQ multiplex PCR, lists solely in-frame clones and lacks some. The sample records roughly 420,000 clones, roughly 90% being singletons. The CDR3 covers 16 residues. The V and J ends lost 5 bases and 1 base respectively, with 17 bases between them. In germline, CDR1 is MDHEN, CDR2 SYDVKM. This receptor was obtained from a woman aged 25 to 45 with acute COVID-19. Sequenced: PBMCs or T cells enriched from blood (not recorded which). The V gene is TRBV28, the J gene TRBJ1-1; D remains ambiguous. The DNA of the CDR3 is TGTGCCAGCAGTCCCCCCTTGGAGAATAAGAACACTGAAGCTTTCTTT. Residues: CASSPPLENKNTEAFF.